This paragraph covers one T cell receptor beta chain sequence. TCRdb's copy holds only in-frame clones and misses some; the assay was immunoSEQ multiplex PCR. This repertoire shows around 220,000 clones, 80% to 90% found once; its top ten account for approximately 20%. Trimming shortened V by 4 bases and J by 6 bases, and 12 bases separated the two germline ends. CDR1 and CDR2 from the germline V gene are MGHDK and SYGVNS. The length of the CDR3 is 14 residues. These data come from a study of blood T cell repertoires in COVID-19. The TCR comes from a man aged 25-45 years with active or convalescent COVID-19. The chain uses TRBV25-1 and TRBJ2-2, with D possibly TRBD2 on 5 matching bases. The sequencing input was peripheral blood. The CDR3 sequence is CASSAPAGAGELFF. The DNA for the CDR3 is TGTGCCAGCAGTGCGCCCGCCGGGGCCGGGGAGCTGTTTTTT.